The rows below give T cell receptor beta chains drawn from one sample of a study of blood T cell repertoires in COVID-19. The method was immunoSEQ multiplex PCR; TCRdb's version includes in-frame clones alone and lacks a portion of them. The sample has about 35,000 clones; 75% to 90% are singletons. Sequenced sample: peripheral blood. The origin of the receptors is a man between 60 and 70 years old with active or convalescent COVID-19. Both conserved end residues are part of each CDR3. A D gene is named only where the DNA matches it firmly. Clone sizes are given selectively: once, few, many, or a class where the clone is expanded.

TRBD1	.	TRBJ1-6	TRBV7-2	CASSLGGQGITLHF	TGTGCCAGCAGCTTAGGGGGACAGGGGATCACCCTCCACTTT
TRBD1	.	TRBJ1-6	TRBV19	CASSTGTANSPLHF	TGTGCCAGTAGTACCGGGACAGCGAATTCACCCCTCCACTTT
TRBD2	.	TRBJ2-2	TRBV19	CASSKSSGSWAGELFF	TGTGCCAGTAGTAAATCTAGCGGGAGTTGGGCCGGGGAGCTGTTTTTT
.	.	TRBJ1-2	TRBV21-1	CASSTRTGCNGYTF	TGTGCCAGCAGCACAAGAACAGGGTGTAATGGCTACACCTTC
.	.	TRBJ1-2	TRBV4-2	CASSQEGPGNYGYTF	TGTGCCAGCAGCCAAGAGGGTCCGGGGAACTATGGCTACACCTTC
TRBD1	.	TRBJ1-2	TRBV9	CASSGSGTGDGYTF	TGTGCCAGCAGCGGGTCTGGGACAGGAGATGGCTACACCTTC
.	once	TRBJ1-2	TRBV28	CASRIQGNLYGYTF	TGTGCCAGCAGGATTCAGGGGAACCTCTATGGCTACACCTTC
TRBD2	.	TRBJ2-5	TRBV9	CASSGSGRPQETQYF	TGTGCCAGCAGCGGTAGCGGGAGACCTCAAGAGACCCAGTACTTC
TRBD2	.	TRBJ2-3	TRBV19	CASGTSGSWGTDTQYF	TGTGCCTCCGGGACTAGCGGGAGCTGGGGCACAGATACGCAGTATTTT
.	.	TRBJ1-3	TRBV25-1	CASSENSGNSGNTIYF	TGTGCCAGCAGTGAAAACTCAGGAAACTCTGGAAACACCATATATTTT
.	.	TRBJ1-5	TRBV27	CASSRGGFDQPQHF	TGTGCCAGCAGTAGGGGTGGTTTCGACCAGCCCCAGCATTTT